This T cell receptor (beta chain) was identified during a study of blood T cell repertoires in COVID-19. Study details: Spain, Italy and the United States supplied samples that represented acute and convalescent COVID-19.

CDR1 LNHDA and CDR2 SQIVND come from the germline V gene (reference sequence). The ends were cut back, 11 bases at V and 6 bases at J, with 20 bases in the middle. The CDR3 spans 15 residues. Measured with immunoSEQ multiplex PCR; TCRdb has only the in-frame clones, and not every one. Seen here are tens of thousands of clones, about 87% observed once, and the top ten hold roughly 15%. This chain joins TRBV19 and TRBJ1-6, with D perhaps matching TRBD1 (6 bases). The sample taken for sequencing was peripheral blood. The receptor's source is a human donor in a cohort sampled during active COVID-19. This CDR3 is CAGGGKGGTNSPLHF. CDR3 in DNA: TGTGCCGGCGGGGGTAAGGGGGGAACTAATTCACCCCTCCACTTT.